The entry that follows covers one T cell receptor (beta chain) sequence. Its cognate antigen is unknown. The sample is drawn from a study of T cell responses to AZD1222 COVID-19 vaccine. Study findings and constraints: None of the repertoires were sampled until the peak T cell response had passed.

Some clones are missing from TCRdb's copy, which holds only in-frame ones; the method was immunoSEQ multiplex PCR. Among roughly 120,000 clones listed, roughly nine tenths were seen once. Trimming left V 3 bases short and J 3 bases short, with 11 bases between. This CDR3 region has 14 residues. CDR1 MDHEN and CDR2 SYDVKM come from the germline V gene. This receptor was identified in an adult in good health. This chain links TRBV28 with TRBJ1-1, with D uncertain. The source was peripheral blood, collected on day 0 of AZD1222 vaccination. The CDR3 DNA is TGTGCCAGCAGTTTCGGCGGGAGGTACACTGAAGCTTTCTTT. Encoded protein: CASSFGGRYTEAFF.